A selection of T cell receptor beta chains follows, all from one sample in a study of cytomegalovirus exposure and HLA in healthy donors. Libraries were prepared by immunoSEQ multiplex PCR; TCRdb keeps only in-frame clonotypes and omits some of them. The sample carries about 130,000 clones, about three quarters recorded once. Material: PBMCs. The receptors shown here come from an older woman in good health and CMV-seropositive. CDR3s include the opening cysteine and the closing phenylalanine or tryptophan. D genes are given only for firm matches. Expanded clones get a size class; other rows say once, few or many, or leave the size out.

J gene | clone size | D gene | V gene | CDR3 DNA | CDR3 protein
TRBJ2-2 | NA | TRBD2 | TRBV5-1 | TGCGCCAGCAGCTTGCTAGCGGGGGGGCCGGAGACCGGGGAGCTGTTTTTT | CASSLLAGGPETGELFF
TRBJ2-5 | NA | TRBD2 | TRBV10-2 | TGCGCCAGCAGTGAAAGAACCAGCGGGGGGACCCAGTACTTC | CASSERTSGGTQYF
TRBJ1-6 | NA | TRBD1 | TRBV14 | TGTGCCAGCAGCCAAGGAGTACAGGGGCGTTCGTCCCTCCACTTT | CASSQGVQGRSSLHF
TRBJ1-5 | NA | NA | TRBV29-1 | TGCAGCGTTGCCGAAGGACAGCGCAATCAGCCCCAGCATTTT | CSVAEGQRNQPQHF
TRBJ1-2 | NA | NA | TRBV19 | TGTGCCAGTAGTATAGTAGGCCAACTAAACTATGGCTACACCTTC | CASSIVGQLNYGYTF
TRBJ1-1 | NA | TRBD1 | TRBV6-5 | TGTGCCAGCTACCCGGGGGGACAGGGAATAACTGAAGCTTTCTTT | CASYPGGQGITEAFF
TRBJ1-5 | NA | NA | TRBV5-1 | TGCGCCAGCAGCTTGATGGACAGTGGCAATCAGCCCCAGCATTTT | CASSLMDSGNQPQHF
TRBJ2-7 | few | TRBD2 | TRBV4-1 | TGCGCCAGCAGCCAAGATAAGGGGCGCGGGGGGAATTCCTACGAGCAGTACTTC | CASSQDKGRGGNSYEQYF
TRBJ1-1 | few | NA | TRBV5-1 | TGCGCCAGCAGCTTGATATTGACGGGGTCGGAAGCTTTCTTT | CASSLILTGSEAFF
TRBJ1-2 | NA | TRBD1 | TRBV5-1 | TGCGCCAGCAGCTTGGGGGGACAGGGTTTGGACTACACCTTC | CASSLGGQGLDYTF
TRBJ1-1 | NA | NA | TRBV2 | TGTGCCAGCAGTTTCAGGAACACTGAAGCTTTCTTT | CASSFRNTEAFF
TRBJ1-6 | NA | NA | TRBV9 | TGTGCCAGCAGGTCCGATACGGGTTCACCCCTCCACTTT | CASRSDTGSPLHF
TRBJ1-4 | NA | NA | TRBV10-3 | TGTGCCATCAGTGACAGGGGTGGCGAAAAACTGTTTTTT | CAISDRGGEKLFF
TRBJ2-3 | NA | NA | TRBV19 | TGTGCCAGTAGGGGGACATCAGATACGCAGTATTTT | CASRGTSDTQYF